The source of this T cell receptor (beta chain) is a study of technical replicates of blood from a handful of donors. Assay used: immunoSEQ multiplex PCR; TCRdb lists only in-frame clones, some missing. The sample carries around 80,000 clones, about 96% recorded once. With V trimmed by 2 bases and J by 3 bases, 6 bases remained unmatched. The CDR3 runs to 15 residues. Germline V gene sequence: CDR1 SEHNR, CDR2 FQNEAQ (reference sequence). The V gene is TRBV7-9, the J gene TRBJ1-1; 7 bases match TRBD1. The source of this sequence is a human donor in good health. The sequenced sample consisted of T cells isolated from PBMCs. The CDR3 sequence is CASSLRQGSDTEAFF. The DNA of the CDR3 is TGTGCCAGCAGCTTAAGACAGGGTTCGGACACTGAAGCTTTCTTT.